The following is a TCR beta chain sequence with its context. Compared with germline, one end of the junction differs, possibly owing to a read error. The CDR3 covers 14 residues. The germline V gene has CDR1 MNHNS and CDR2 SASEGT. The sample belongs to a study of blood T cells in healthy people across ages. With a J-beta primer mix and a sample-barcoded 5' primer, a second PCR ran about 6 to 11 cycles. Every cDNA molecule carried a tag from a template-switch adaptor bearing 12 random nucleotides. MiXCR, applied by TCRdb to the 5' RACE reads, yields one record per CDR3 protein. The sample yields 1.8 million or so distinct CDR3 sequences, more than 35% seen once.

This sequence was found in a human donor in good health. This rearrangement joins TRBV6-1 to TRBJ2-1; D is perhaps TRBD2 (5 bases). Input material: blood. CDR3: CAGSEIGGWNEQFF. The CDR3 DNA reads TGTGCCGGCAGTGAGATCGGAGGCTGGAATGAGCAGTTCTTC.